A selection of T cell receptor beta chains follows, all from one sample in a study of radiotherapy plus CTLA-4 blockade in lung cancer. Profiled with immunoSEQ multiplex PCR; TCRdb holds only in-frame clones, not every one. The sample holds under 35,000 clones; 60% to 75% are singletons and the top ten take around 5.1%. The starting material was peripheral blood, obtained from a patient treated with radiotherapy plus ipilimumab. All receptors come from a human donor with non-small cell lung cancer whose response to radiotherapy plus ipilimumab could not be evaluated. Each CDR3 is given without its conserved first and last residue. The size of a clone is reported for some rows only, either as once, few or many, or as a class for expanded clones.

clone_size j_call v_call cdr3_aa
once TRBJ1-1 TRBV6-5 ATNLLSRGFTEAF
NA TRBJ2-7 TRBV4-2 ASSQDGARTRSYEQY
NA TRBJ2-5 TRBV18 ASSTGQGGETQY
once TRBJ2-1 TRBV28 ASRQIVGGPLAYNEQF
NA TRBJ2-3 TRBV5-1 ASSSRDFRTDTQY
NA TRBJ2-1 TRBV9 ASSLGGSYNEQF
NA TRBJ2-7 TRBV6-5 ASKEALQTYEQY
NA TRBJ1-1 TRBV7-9 ASIGGYGNTEAF
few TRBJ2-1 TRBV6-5 ASRSQSILYNEQF
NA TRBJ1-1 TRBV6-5 ASSDLYRGAF
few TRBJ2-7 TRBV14 ASSQDRRGRANEQY
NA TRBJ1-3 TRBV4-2 ASSIRQGDEL
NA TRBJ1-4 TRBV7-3 ASSPGGRGRPNEKLF
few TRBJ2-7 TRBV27 ASSWASLSSEQY
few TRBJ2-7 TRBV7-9 ASSLSIGLAGGPEQY
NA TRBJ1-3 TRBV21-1 ASSNVQGSGNTIY
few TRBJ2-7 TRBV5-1 ASSPGPREEQY
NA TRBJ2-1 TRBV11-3 ASSLGSGSNEQF
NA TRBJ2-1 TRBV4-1 ASRLRLGAYNEQF
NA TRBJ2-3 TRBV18 ASSPPLAGGKDTQY
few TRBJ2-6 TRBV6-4 ASSEAAGHSGANVLT
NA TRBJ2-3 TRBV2 ASSEEDHTDTQY
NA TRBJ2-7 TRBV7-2 ASSLSASNSYEQY
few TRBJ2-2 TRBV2 ASNPSGSYPGELF
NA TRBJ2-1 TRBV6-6 ASSYSGLAGEQF
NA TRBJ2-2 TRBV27 ASSRLLAENTGELF
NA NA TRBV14 ASSQDMPSNEQY
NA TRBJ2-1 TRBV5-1 ASSRATSGSKSEQF
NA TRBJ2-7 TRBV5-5 ASSLGRGAEQY
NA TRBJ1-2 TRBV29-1 SVDGRGYT
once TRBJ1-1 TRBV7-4 ASSLPGKINTEAF
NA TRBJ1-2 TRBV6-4 ASSPGQGAALYGYT
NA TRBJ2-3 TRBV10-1 ASSDFGGSSDTQY
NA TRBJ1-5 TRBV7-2 ASSKGQGFRGNQPQH
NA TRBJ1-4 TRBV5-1 ASSRTGRNEKLF
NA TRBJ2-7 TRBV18 ASSPMSGRAYYEQY
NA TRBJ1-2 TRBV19 ASSIRSYGYT
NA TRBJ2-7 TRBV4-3 ASSQVQGAAYEQY
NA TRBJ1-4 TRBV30 AWSVLFRRDPNEKLF
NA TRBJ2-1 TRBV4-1 ASSQDWTSGSAQF
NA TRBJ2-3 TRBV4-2 ASSQTDSDTQY
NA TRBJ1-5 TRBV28 ATAWADNQPQH
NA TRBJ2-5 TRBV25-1 ASSDSGRAQETQY
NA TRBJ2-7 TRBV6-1 ASRGGRTHHEQY
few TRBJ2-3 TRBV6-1 ASSFLNTQY
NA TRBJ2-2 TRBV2 ASRPRESGELF
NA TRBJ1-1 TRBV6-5 ASSHRDRRAEAF
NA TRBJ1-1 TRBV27 ARAKGAVRNTEAF
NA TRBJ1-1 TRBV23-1 ARAKQAPNTEAF
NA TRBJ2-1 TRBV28 ASSLNGSPYNEQF
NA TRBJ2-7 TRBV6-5 ASSQTHEQY
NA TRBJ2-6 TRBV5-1 ASSLVGLLGKANVLT
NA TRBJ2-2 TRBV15 ATSRQSASGELF
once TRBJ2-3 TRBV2 ASRDRGTDTQY
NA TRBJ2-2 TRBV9 ASSPSAANTGELF
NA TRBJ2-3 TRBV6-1 AGALGGTTDTQY
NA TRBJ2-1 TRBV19 ASSPPLAALYNEQF
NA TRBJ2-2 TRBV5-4 ASSLTRNTGELF